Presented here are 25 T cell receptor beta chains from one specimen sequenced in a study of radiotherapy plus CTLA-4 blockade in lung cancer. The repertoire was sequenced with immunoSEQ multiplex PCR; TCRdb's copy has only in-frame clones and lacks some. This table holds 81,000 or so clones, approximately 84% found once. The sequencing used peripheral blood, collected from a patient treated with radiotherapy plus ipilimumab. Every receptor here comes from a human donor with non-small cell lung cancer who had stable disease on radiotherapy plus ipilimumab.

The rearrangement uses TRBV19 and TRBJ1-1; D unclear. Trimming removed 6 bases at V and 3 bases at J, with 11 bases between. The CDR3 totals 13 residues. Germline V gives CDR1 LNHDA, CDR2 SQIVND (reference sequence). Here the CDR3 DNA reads TGTGCCAGTAGAGCGTCTGGGGACACTGAAGCTTTCTTT. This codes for CASRASGDTEAFF.

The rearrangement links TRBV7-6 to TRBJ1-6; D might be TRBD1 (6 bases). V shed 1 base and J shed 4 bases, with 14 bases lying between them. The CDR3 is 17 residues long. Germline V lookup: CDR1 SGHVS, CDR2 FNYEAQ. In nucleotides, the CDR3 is TGTGCCAGCAGCTTAGAAGGGACACGTCGTTATAATTCACCCCTCCACTTT. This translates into CASSLEGTRRYNSPLHF. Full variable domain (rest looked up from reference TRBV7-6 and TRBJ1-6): GAGVSQSPRYKVTKRGQDVALRCDPISGHVSLYWYRQALGQGPEFLTYFNYEAQQDKSGLPNDRFSAERPEGSISTLTIQRTEQRDSAMYRCASSLEGTRRYNSPLHFGNGTRLTVT.

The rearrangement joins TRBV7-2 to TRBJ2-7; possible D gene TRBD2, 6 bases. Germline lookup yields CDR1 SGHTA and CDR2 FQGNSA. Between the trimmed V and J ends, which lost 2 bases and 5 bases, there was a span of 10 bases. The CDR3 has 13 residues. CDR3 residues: CASSLYAGNEQYF. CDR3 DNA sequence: TGTGCCAGCAGCTTATATGCGGGAAACGAGCAGTACTTC.

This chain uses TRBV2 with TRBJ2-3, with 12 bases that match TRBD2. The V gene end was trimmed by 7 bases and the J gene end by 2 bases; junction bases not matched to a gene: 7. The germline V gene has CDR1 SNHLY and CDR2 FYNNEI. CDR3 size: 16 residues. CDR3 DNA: TGTGCCAGCACCGTACTAGCGGGAGGACTCACAGATACGCAGTATTTT. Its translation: CASTVLAGGLTDTQYF.

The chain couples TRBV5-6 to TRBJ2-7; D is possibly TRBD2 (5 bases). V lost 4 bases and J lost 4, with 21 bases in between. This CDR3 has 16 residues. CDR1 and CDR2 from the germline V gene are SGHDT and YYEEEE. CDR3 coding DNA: TGTGCCAGCAGCCGGGGTCGGGCCCAGTTCCTATACGAGCAGTACTTC. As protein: CASSRGRAQFLYEQYF.

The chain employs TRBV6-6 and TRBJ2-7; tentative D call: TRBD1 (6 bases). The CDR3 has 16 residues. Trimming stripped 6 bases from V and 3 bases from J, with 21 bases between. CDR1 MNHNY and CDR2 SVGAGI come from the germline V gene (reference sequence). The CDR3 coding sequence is TGTGCCAGCAGCTCTAAAAGGAAGGGGGTCAACTACGAGCAGTACTTC. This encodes CASSSKRKGVNYEQYF.

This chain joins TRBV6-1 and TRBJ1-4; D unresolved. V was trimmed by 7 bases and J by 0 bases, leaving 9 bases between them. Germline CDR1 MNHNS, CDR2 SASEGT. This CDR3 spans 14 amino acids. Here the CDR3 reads CASKASATNEKLFF. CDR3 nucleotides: TGTGCCAGCAAAGCTTCTGCAACTAATGAAAAACTGTTTTTT.

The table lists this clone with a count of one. The CDR3 DNA is TGTGCCAGCAGCCCCCAGGGACCGGCCGCCTACTATGGCTACACCTTC. Translated: CASSPQGPAAYYGYTF. This rearrangement joins TRBV5-6 to TRBJ1-2; possibly TRBD1 for D (5 bases). The CDR3 is 16 residues long. CDR1 is SGHDT and CDR2 is YYEEEE in the germline V gene. V was clipped by 4 bases and J by 3 bases, with 19 bases between them.

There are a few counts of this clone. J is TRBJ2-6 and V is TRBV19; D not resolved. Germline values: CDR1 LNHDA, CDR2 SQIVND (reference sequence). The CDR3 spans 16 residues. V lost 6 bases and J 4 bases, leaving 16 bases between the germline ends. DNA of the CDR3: TGTGCCAGTAGCGCGGACCACGCGGCCGGGGCCAACGTCCTGACTTTC. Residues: CASSADHAAGANVLTF.

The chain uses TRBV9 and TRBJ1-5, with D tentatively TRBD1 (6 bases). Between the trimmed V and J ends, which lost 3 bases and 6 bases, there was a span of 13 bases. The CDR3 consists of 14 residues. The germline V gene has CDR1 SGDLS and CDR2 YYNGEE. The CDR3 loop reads CASSGGAQSQPQHF. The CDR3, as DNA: TGTGCCAGCAGCGGGGGGGCTCAAAGTCAGCCCCAGCATTTT.

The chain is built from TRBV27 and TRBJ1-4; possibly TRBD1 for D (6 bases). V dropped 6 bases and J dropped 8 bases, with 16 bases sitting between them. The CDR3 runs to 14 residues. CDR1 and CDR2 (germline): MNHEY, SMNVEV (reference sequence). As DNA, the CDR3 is TGTGCCAGCAGACTACAGGGTTCAAGAGAAAAACTGTTTTTT. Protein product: CASRLQGSREKLFF.

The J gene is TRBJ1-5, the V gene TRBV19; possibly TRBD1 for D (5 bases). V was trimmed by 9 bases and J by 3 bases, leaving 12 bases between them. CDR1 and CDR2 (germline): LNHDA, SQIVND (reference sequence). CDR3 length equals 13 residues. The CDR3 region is CASAGLNNQPQHF. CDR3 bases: TGTGCCAGCGCGGGACTCAACAATCAGCCCCAGCATTTT.

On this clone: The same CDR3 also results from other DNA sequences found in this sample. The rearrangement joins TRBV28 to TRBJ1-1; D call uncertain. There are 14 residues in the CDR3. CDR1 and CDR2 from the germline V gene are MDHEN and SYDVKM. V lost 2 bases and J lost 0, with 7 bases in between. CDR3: CASSLRQVNTEAFF. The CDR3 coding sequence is TGTGCCAGCAGTTTAAGGCAGGTGAACACTGAAGCTTTCTTT.

This chain's CDR3 is CASSLVDPEGTQYF. DNA of the CDR3: TGTGCCAGCAGCTTGGTAGATCCCGAGGGGACCCAGTACTTC. V is TRBV5-4 and J is TRBJ2-5; D perhaps matches TRBD2 (5 bases). CDR3 length equals 14 residues. Germline V lookup: CDR1 SGHNT, CDR2 YYREEE (reference sequence). The V end was cut by 0 bases, the J end by 7 bases, with 13 bases between. Looking up the rest from reference TRBV5-4 and TRBJ2-5 gives the full variable domain: ETGVTQSPTHLIKTRGQQVTLRCSSQSGHNTVSWYQQALGQGPQFIFQYYREEENGRGNFPPRFSGLQFPNYSSELNVNALELDDSALYLCASSLVDPEGTQYFGPGTRLLVL.

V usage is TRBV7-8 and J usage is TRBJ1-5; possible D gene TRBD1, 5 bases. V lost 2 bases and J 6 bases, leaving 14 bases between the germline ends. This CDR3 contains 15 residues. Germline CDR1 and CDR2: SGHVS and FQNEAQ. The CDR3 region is CASSLFRDATQPQHF. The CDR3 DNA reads TGTGCCAGCAGCTTATTCAGGGACGCAACTCAGCCCCAGCATTTT.

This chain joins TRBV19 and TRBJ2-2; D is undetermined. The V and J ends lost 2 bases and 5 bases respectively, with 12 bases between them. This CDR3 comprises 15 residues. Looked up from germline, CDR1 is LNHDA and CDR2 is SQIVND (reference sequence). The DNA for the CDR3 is TGTGCCAGTAGTATACCCCAAGCCAAGACCGGGGAGCTGTTTTTT. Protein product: CASSIPQAKTGELFF.

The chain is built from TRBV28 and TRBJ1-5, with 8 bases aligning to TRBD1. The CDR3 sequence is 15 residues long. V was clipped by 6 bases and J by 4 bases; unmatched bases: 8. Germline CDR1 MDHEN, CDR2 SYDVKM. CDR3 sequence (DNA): TGTGCCAGCAGCCTTAGGACAGGGCCAAATCAGCCCCAGCATTTT. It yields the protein CASSLRTGPNQPQHF.

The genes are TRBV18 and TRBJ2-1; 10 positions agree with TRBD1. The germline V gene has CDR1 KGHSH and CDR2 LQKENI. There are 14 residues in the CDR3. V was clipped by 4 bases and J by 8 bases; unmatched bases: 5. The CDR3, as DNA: TGTGCCAGCTCACTGAGACAGGGGGCCCATGAGCAGTTCTTC. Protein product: CASSLRQGAHEQFF.

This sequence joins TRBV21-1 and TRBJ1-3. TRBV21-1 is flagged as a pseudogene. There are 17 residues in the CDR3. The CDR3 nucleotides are TGTGCCAGCAGCAAAGTTTGGACCAAAGGCCCTGGAAACACCATATATTTT. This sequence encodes CASSKVWTKGPGNTIYF.

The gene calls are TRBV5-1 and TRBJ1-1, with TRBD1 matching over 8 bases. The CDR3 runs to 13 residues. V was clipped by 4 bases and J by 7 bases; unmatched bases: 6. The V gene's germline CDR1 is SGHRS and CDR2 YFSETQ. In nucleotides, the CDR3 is TGCGCCAGCAGCGCCGGGACAGGTGATGAAGCTTTCTTT. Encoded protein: CASSAGTGDEAFF.

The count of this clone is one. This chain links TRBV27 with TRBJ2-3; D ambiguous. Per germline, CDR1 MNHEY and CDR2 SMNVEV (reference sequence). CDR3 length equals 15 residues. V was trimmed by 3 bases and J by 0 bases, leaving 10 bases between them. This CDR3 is CASSFERPSTDTQYF. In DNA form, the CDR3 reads TGTGCCAGCAGTTTCGAGCGCCCTAGCACAGATACGCAGTATTTT.

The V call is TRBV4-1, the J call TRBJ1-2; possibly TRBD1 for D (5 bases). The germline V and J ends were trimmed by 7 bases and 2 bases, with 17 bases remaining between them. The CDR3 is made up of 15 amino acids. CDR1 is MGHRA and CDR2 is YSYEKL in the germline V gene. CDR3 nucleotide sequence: TGCGCCAGCAACTCCAGGGAGCATTCCAACTATGGCTACACCTTC. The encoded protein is CASNSREHSNYGYTF.

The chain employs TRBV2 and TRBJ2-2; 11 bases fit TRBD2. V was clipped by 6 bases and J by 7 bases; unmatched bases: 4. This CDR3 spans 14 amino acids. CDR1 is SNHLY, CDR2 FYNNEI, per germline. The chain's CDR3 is CASSGTSGDGELFF. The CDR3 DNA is TGTGCCAGCAGCGGGACTAGCGGAGACGGGGAGCTGTTTTTT.

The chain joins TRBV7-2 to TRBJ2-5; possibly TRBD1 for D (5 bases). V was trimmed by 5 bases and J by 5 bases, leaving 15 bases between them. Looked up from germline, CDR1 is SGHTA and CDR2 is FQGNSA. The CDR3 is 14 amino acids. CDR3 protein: CASSDGRGWETQYF. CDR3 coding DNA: TGTGCCAGCAGCGACGGTAGGGGATGGGAGACCCAGTACTTC.

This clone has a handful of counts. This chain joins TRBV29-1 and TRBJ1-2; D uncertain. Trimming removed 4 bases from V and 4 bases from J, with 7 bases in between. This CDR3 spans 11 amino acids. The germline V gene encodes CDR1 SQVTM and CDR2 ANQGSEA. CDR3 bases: TGCAGCGTTGTGGAAAGCTATGGCTACACCTTC. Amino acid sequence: CSVVESYGYTF.